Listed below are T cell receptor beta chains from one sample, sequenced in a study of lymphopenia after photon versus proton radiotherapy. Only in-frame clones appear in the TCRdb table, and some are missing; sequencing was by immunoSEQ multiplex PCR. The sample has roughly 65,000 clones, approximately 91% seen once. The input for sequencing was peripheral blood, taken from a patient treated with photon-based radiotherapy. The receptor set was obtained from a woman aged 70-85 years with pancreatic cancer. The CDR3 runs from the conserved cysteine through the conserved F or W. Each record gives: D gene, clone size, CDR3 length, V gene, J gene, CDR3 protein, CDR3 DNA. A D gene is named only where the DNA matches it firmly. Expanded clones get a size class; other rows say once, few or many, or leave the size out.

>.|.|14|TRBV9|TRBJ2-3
CASSGHKDTDTQYF
TGTGCCAGCAGCGGCCATAAAGACACAGATACGCAGTATTTT
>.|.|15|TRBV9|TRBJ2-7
CASSADWGSDSEQYF
TGTGCCAGCAGCGCTGATTGGGGATCGGATAGCGAGCAGTACTTC
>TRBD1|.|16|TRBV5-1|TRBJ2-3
CASSRTQGADTDTQYF
TGCGCCAGCAGCCGAACCCAGGGGGCCGACACAGATACGCAGTATTTT
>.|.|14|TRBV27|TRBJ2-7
CATKGAYTSYEQYF
TGTGCCACCAAAGGCGCTTATACTTCCTACGAGCAGTACTTC
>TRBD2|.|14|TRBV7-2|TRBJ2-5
CASSEAAGDETQYF
TGTGCCAGCAGCGAAGCGGCGGGAGATGAGACCCAGTACTTC
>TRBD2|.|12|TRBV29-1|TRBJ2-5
CSVASGMETQYF
TGCAGCGTTGCAAGCGGGATGGAGACCCAGTACTTC
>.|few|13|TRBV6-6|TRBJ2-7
CASSLKGEYEQYF
TGTGCCAGCAGTCTAAAGGGGGAATACGAGCAGTACTTC
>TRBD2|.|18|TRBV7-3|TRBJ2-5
CASSILGRLAGDGETQYF
TGTGCCAGCAGCATCCTTGGGCGGCTAGCGGGAGACGGAGAGACCCAGTACTTC
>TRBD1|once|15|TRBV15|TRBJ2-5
CATSPRQGNVETQYF
TGTGCCACCAGCCCCCGACAGGGAAACGTGGAGACCCAGTACTTC
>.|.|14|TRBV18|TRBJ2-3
CASSPDSGTDTQYF
TGTGCCAGCTCACCCGACTCGGGCACAGATACGCAGTATTTT
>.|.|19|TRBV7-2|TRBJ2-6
CASSPRGVQLSSGANVLTF
TGTGCCAGCAGCCCCCGAGGGGTACAGTTAAGCTCTGGGGCCAACGTCCTGACTTTC
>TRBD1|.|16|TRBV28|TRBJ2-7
CASSPGQGAYSYEQYF
TGTGCCAGCAGCCCGGGACAGGGGGCTTACTCCTACGAGCAGTACTTC
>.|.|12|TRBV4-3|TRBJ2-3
CASRRGTYTQYF
TGCGCCAGCAGGCGAGGTACCTATACGCAGTATTTT
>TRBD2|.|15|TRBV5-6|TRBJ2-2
CASSLVLAGTGELFF
TGTGCCAGCAGCTTGGTGCTAGCGGGCACCGGGGAGCTGTTTTTT
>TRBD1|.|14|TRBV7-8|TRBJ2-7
CASSFGTGAYEQYF
TGTGCCAGCAGCTTTGGGACAGGGGCCTACGAGCAGTACTTC
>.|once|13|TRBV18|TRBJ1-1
CASSPTMNTEAFF
TGTGCCAGCTCACCGACTATGAACACTGAAGCTTTCTTT
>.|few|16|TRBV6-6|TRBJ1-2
CASSYSRAARDYGYTF
TGTGCCAGCAGTTACTCGAGAGCAGCCCGGGACTATGGCTACACCTTC
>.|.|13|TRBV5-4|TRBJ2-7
CASSFENRYEQYF
TGTGCCAGCAGCTTTGAGAACCGCTACGAGCAGTACTTC
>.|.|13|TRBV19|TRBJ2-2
CASRMGYTGELFF
TGTGCCAGTAGGATGGGGTACACCGGGGAGCTGTTTTTT
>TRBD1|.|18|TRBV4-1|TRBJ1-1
CASSHPHRDREAGTEAFF
TGCGCCAGCAGCCACCCACACCGGGACAGGGAGGCGGGCACTGAAGCTTTCTTT
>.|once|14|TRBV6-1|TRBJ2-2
CASSEVFGSGELFF
TGTGCCAGCAGTGAAGTATTCGGAAGCGGGGAGCTGTTTTTT
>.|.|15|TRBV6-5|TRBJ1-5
CASSSDRASNQPQHF
TGTGCCAGCAGTTCGGACAGAGCAAGCAATCAGCCCCAGCATTTT
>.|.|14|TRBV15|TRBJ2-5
CATTLTPDQETQYF
TGTGCCACCACCCTGACCCCGGACCAAGAGACCCAGTACTTC
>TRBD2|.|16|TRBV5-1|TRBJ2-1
CASSPLGLAGLVEQFF
TGCGCCAGCAGCCCGTTAGGGCTAGCGGGTTTGGTTGAGCAGTTCTTC
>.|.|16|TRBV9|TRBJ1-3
CASSVADFPSGNTIYF
TGTGCCAGCAGCGTGGCGGACTTCCCATCGGGAAACACCATATATTTT
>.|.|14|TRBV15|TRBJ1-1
CATSRNQGGTEAFF
TGTGCCACCAGCAGAAACCAGGGTGGTACTGAAGCTTTCTTT
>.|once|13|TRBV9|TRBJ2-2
CATSVETTGELFF
TGTGCCACATCGGTTGAGACGACCGGGGAGCTGTTTTTT
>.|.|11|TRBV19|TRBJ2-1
CASRALGEQFF
TGTGCCAGTAGAGCCCTGGGTGAGCAGTTCTTC
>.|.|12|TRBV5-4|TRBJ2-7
CASSFVADEQYF
TGTGCCAGCAGCTTTGTCGCGGACGAGCAGTACTTC
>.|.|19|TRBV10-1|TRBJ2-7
CASSESVGSEGRTGSEQYF
TGCGCCAGCAGTGAGTCCGTCGGCTCGGAGGGACGTACGGGGTCCGAGCAGTACTTC
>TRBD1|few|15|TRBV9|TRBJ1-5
CASSLTGGKGQPQHF
TGTGCCAGCAGCCTGACAGGGGGCAAGGGTCAGCCCCAGCATTTT